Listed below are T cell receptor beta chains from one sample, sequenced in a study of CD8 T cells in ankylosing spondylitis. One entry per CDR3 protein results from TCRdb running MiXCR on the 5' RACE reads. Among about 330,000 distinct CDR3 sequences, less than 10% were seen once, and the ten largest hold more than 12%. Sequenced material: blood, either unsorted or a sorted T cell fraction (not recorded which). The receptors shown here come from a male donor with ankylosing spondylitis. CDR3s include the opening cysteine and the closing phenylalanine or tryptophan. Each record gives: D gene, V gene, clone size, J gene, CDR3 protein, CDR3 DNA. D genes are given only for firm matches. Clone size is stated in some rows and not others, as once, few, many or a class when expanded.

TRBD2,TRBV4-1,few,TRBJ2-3,CASSQDGAGGTDTQYF,TGCGCCAGCAGCCAAGACGGAGCGGGGGGCACAGATACGCAGTATTTT
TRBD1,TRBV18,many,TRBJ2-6,CASSTTGTGVILAEKTSGANVLTF,TGTGCCAGCAGCACCACCGGGACAGGGGTTATCCTAGCGGAAAAAACCTCTGGGGCCAACGTCCTGACTTTC
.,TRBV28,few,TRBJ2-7,CASSLSRLPPYEQYF,TGTGCCAGCAGTTTATCTCGACTACCACCCTACGAGCAGTACTTC
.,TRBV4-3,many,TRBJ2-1,CASSQRGGGISYNEQFF,TGCGCCAGCAGCCAACGGGGAGGAGGGATCTCCTACAATGAGCAGTTCTTC
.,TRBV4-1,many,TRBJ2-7,CASSPLSGREIYEQYF,TGCGCCAGCAGCCCCCTCAGTGGCAGGGAAATCTACGAGCAGTACTTC
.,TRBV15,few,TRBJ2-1,CATSSRGNEQFF,TGTGCCACCAGCAGCCGGGGGAATGAGCAGTTCTTC
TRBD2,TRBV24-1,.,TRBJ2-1,CATSESGLAGINEQFF,TGTGCCACCAGTGAGTCCGGACTAGCGGGAATCAATGAGCAGTTCTTC
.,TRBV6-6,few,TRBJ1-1,CASSYRVDTEAFF,TGTGCCAGCAGTTACAGGGTGGACACTGAAGCTTTCTTT
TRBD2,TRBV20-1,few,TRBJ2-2,CSASSGRGTGELFF,TGCAGTGCTAGTAGCGGGAGAGGAACCGGGGAGCTGTTTTTT
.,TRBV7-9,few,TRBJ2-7,CASSPTRRGTYEQYF,TGTGCCAGCAGCCCGACACGCAGGGGTACCTACGAGCAGTACTTC
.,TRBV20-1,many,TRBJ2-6,CSASQVAGANVLTF,TGCAGTGCTAGTCAAGTCGCTGGGGCCAACGTCCTGACTTTC
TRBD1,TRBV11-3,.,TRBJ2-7,CASSPQGARGYEQYF,TGTGCCAGCAGCCCCCAGGGGGCGCGTGGATACGAGCAGTACTTC
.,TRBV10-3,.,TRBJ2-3,CASRAGSSTDTQYF,TGTGCCAGTAGGGCTGGCAGCAGCACAGATACGCAGTATTTT
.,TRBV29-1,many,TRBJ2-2,CSVVSGTFGGELFF,TGCAGCGTTGTTTCAGGGACCTTCGGCGGGGAGCTGTTTTTT
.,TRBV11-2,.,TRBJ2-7,CASSLDLPQMETGEQYF,TGTGCCAGCAGCTTAGATCTTCCCCAAATGGAAACGGGGGAGCAGTACTTC
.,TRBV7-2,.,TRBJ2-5,CASSLAAGIVTETQYF,TGTGCCAGCAGCTTAGCCGCAGGGATAGTTACGGAGACCCAGTACTTC
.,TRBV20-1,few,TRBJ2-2,CSARNRAPDTGELFF,TGCAGTGCTAGAAACAGGGCCCCGGACACCGGGGAGCTGTTTTTT
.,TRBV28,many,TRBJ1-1,CATPGVYTEAFF,TGTGCCACCCCAGGGGTTTACACTGAAGCTTTCTTT
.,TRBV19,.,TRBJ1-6,CASTTESSYNSPLHF,TGTGCCAGTACTACGGAAAGCTCCTATAATTCACCCCTCCACTTT
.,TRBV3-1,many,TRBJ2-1,CASSQMLGNEQFF,TGTGCCAGCAGCCAGATGCTAGGCAATGAGCAGTTCTTC
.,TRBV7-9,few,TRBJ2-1,CASSPRGRSSYNEQFF,TGTGCCAGCAGCCCCCGGGGCAGGAGCTCCTACAATGAGCAGTTCTTC
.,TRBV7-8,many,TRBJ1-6,CASSSTGTSSPLHF,TGTGCCAGCAGCTCCACCGGGACATCATCACCCCTCCACTTT